This passage covers 16 T cell receptor beta chains from one sample sequenced in a study of T cells in severe cutaneous drug reactions (dated by TCRdb to between 2018 and 2020). The sample was run on an Illumina MiSeq. For both bulk and single-cell sequencing, libraries were prepared with the iRepertoire multiplex PCR system and TCR subtype-specific primers. Following TCRdb reprocessing, every CDR3 protein sequence forms one entry, and DNA is not provided. The sample table holds 8,800 or so distinct CDR3 sequences. Of the sample, around 26% is held by the ten largest clones. The donors whose samples were sequenced had carbamazepine-induced Stevens-Johnson syndrome or toxic epidermal necrolysis (CBZ-SJS/TEN). Sample: cells from a skin blister. What this sample's cell subset or site label stands for: unsorted cells from skin lesion blisters. The receptors were sampled from a human donor with a severe cutaneous adverse drug reaction.

The J gene is TRBJ2-2, the V gene TRBV4-3; the TCRdb call, TRBD1, lacks DNA for checking. The germline V gene has CDR1 LGHNA and CDR2 YSLEER. The CDR3 runs to 15 residues. The CDR3: CASSQWGTGPPGSCF.

This chain joins TRBV28 and TRBJ2-7; TCRdb's D call, TRBD1, is unchecked because there is no DNA. CDR1 and CDR2 from the germline V gene are MDHEN and SYDVKM. CDR3 length: 15 amino acids. The CDR3 spells CASSSLTGFGGEQYF.

The V gene is TRBV29-1, the J gene TRBJ1-1; TCRdb returns TRBD1, unconfirmable since there is no DNA. CDR1 and CDR2 (germline): SQVTM, ANQGSEA. The CDR3 has 16 residues. CDR3: CSVEAPAVEGFAEAFF. Filled out from reference TRBV29-1 and TRBJ1-1, the complete variable domain reads SAVISQKPSRDICQRGTSLTIQCQVDSQVTMMFWYRQQPGQSLTLIATANQGSEATYESGFVIDKFPISRPNLTFSTLTVSNMSPEDSSIYLCSVEAPAVEGFAEAFFGQGTRLTVV.

This clonotype ranks as medium-sized (0.01 to 0.1%) in terms of frequency. This chain connects TRBV7-8 to TRBJ2-5; lacking DNA, the TRBD1 call made by TCRdb goes unchecked. The CDR3 covers 15 residues. Looked up from germline, CDR1 is SGHVS and CDR2 is FQNEAQ. Here the CDR3 reads CASSLLPRTQETQYF.

In terms of frequency, this clonotype is medium-sized (0.01 to 0.1%). The rearrangement joins TRBV6-2 or TRBV6-3 to TRBJ1-1; TCRdb returns TRBD1, unconfirmable since there is no DNA. Per germline, CDR1 MNHEY and CDR2 SVGEGT. The CDR3 has 12 residues. The CDR3 protein is CASCYGPSEAFF.

In terms of frequency, this clonotype is medium-sized (0.01 to 0.1%). CDR3 amino acids: CASSFLQRDSAYNEQFF. This chain links TRBV28 with TRBJ2-1; TCRdb calls TRBD1, which cannot be checked without DNA. Germline assignment: CDR1 MDHEN and CDR2 SYDVKM. The CDR3 has 17 residues.

This clonotype is called medium-sized (0.01 to 0.1%) based on its frequency. The rearrangement links TRBV20-1 to TRBJ1-6; TCRdb picks TRBD1, but there is no DNA to check that call. Germline V CDR1 and CDR2: DFQATT, SNEGSKA (reference sequence). The CDR3 runs to 15 residues. The CDR3 region is CSARVGDGGGSPLHF.

The chain combines TRBV20-1 with TRBJ2-7; TCRdb's D call of TRBD2 is untestable without DNA. The CDR3 length is 12 residues. Germline CDR1 DFQATT, CDR2 SNEGSKA (reference sequence). CDR3 protein: CSAGTSFYEQYF.

Judged by frequency, this clonotype is medium-sized. V is TRBV30 and J is TRBJ2-7; TCRdb lists TRBD1, though no DNA is available to test this call. CDR1 and CDR2 (germline): GTSNPN, SVGIG (reference sequence). This CDR3 comprises 14 residues. The CDR3 reads CAWSVKGVSYEQYF.

The V and J genes are TRBV19 and TRBJ2-2; the TRBD1 assignment by TCRdb is unverifiable without DNA. Per the germline V gene, CDR1 is LNHDA and CDR2 is SQIVND (reference sequence). The CDR3 is 17 residues long. This CDR3 is CASRGGPEVLDTGELFF.

The genes are TRBV28 and TRBJ2-1; TCRdb reports TRBD1, a call that lacks DNA to check it against. CDR1 and CDR2 from the germline V gene are MDHEN and SYDVKM. This CDR3 contains 15 residues. CDR3 sequence reads: CASSPLSGTYNEQFF.

This clonotype is medium-sized by frequency. The chain recombines TRBV30 with TRBJ1-2; there is no DNA to check the TCRdb D call of TRBD1. CDR1 GTSNPN and CDR2 SVGIG come from the germline V gene (reference sequence). CDR3 size: 13 residues. The CDR3 loop is CAWIGTKSYGYTF.

The chain employs TRBV4-2 and TRBJ2-3; lacking DNA, the TRBD2 call made by TCRdb goes unchecked. This CDR3 comprises 17 residues. CDR1 is LGHNA, CDR2 YNFKEQ, per germline. This CDR3 is CASSLRRTSGMSDTQYF.

This chain uses TRBV4-3 with TRBJ2-7; TCRdb proposes TRBD2, but this gene call is untestable without DNA. Germline V gene sequence: CDR1 LGHNA, CDR2 YSLEER. CDR3 size: 14 residues. CDR3 loop: CASSLGLASGEQYF.

This rearrangement joins TRBV4-1 to TRBJ1-1; as DNA is missing, the TRBD1 call by TCRdb cannot be tested. This CDR3 spans 15 amino acids. Germline-derived CDR1 and CDR2 are MGHRA and YSYEKL. The CDR3 spells CASSLPTTGEVFAFF.

The chain uses TRBV12-3 or TRBV12-4 and TRBJ2-7; with no DNA, the TCRdb D assignment of TRBD1 cannot be verified. This CDR3 has 19 residues. The CDR3 loop reads CASSSDLRGTRTTDYEQYF.